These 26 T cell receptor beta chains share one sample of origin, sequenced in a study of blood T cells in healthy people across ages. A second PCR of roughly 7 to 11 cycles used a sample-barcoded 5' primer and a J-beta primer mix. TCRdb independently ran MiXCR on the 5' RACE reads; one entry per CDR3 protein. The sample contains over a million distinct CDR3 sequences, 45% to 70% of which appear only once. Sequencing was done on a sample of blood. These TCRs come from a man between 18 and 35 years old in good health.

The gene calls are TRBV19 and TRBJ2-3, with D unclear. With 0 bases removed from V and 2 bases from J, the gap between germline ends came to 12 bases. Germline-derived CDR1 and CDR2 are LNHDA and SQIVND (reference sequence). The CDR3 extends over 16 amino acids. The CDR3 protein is CASSIEDTESTDTQYF. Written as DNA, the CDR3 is TGTGCCAGTAGTATAGAAGACACTGAGTCCACAGATACGCAGTATTTT. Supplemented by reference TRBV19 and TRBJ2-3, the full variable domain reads DGGITQSPKYLFRKEGQNVTLSCEQNLNHDAMYWYRQDPGQGLRLIYYSQIVNDFQKGDIAEGYSVSREKKESFPLTVTSAQKNPTAFYLCASSIEDTESTDTQYFGPGTRLTVL.

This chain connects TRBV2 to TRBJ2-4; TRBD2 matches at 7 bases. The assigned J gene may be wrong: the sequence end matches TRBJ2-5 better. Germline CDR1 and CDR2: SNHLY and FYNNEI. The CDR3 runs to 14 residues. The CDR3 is CAILPPTSRETQYF. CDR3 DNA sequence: TGTGCCATCCTCCCTCCGACTAGCCGGGAGACCCAGTACTTC.

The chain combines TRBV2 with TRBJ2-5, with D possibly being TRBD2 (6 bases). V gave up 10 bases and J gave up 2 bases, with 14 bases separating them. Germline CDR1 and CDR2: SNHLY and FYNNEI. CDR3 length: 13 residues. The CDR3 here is CATQRDSQETQYF. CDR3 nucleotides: TGTGCCACGCAACGGGACTCACAAGAGACCCAGTACTTC.

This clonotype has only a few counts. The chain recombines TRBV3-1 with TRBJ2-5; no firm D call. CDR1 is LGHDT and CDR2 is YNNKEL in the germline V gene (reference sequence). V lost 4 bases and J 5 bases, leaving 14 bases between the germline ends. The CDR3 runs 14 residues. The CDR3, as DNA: TGTGCCAGCAGCCCAATCCCCTTCAGGGAGACCCAGTACTTC. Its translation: CASSPIPFRETQYF.

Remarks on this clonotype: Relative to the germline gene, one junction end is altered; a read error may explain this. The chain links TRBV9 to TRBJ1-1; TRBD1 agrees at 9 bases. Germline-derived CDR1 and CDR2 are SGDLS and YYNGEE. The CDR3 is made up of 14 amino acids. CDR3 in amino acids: CASSVGQGRTEAFF. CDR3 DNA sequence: TGTGCCAGCAGCGTCGGACAGGGGAGGACTGAAGCCTTCTTT.

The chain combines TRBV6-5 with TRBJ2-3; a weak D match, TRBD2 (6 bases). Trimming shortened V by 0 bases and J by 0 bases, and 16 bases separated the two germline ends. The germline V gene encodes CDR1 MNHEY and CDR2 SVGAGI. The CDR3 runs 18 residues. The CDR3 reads CASSYSVRDSHSTDTQYF. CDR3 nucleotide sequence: TGTGCCAGCAGTTACTCGGTCCGGGACTCACATAGCACAGATACGCAGTATTTT.

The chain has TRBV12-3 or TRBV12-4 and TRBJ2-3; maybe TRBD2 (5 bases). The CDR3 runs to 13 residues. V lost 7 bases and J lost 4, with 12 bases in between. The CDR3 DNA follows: TGTGCCAGCATCCCGGACTTTCCAGATACGCAGTATTTT. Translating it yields CASIPDFPDTQYF.

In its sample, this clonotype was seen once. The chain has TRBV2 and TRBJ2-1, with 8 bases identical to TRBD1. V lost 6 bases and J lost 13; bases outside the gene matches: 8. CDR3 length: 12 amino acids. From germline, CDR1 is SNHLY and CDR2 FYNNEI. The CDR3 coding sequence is TGTGCCAGCAGGGGCGACAGGGGTCCACAGTTCTTC. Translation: CASRGDRGPQFF.

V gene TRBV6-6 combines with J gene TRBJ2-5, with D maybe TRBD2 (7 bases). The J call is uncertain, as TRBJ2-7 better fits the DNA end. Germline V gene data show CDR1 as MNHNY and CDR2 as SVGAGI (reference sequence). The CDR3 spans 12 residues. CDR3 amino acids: CASRGAQDEQYF. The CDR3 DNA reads TGTGCCAGTCGGGGGGCGCAGGACGAGCAGTACTTC.

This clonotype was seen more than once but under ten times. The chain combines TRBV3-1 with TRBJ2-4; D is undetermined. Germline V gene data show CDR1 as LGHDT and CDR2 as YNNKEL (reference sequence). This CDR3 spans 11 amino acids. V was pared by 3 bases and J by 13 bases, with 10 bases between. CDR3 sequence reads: CASSQYKEQYF. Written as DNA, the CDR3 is TGTGCCAGCAGCCAGTATAAAGAGCAGTACTTC.

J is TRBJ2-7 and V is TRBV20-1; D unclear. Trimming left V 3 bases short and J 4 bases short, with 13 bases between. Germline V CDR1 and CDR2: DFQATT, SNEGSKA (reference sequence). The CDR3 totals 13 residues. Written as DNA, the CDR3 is TGCAGTGCTAGCCCCCGGACCACATACGAGCAGTACTTC. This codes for CSASPRTTYEQYF.

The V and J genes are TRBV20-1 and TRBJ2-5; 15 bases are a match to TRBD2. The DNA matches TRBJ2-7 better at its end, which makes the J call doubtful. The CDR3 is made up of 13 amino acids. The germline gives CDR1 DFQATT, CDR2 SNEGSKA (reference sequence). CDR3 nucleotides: TGCAGTACCGGGACTAGCGGGAGGTACGAGCAGTACTTC. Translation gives CSTGTSGRYEQYF.

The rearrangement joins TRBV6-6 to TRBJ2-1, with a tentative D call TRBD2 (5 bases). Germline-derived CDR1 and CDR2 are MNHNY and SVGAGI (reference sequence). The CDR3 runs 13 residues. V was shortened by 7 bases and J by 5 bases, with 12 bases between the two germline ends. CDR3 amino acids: CASTRLTNNEQFF. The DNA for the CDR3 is TGTGCCAGCACCAGACTAACGAACAATGAGCAGTTCTTC.

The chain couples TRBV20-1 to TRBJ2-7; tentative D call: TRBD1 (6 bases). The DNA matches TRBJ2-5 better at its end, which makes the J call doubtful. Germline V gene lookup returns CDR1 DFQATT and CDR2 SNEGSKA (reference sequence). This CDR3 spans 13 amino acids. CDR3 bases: TGCAGTGCTAGCAGCGGACAGAGGGGGACCCAGTACTTC. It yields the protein CSASSGQRGTQYF.

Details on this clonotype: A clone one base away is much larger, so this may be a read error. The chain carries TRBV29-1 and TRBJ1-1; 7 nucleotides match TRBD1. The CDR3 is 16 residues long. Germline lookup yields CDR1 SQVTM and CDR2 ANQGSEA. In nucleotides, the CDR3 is TGCAGCGTTCCTCGACAGGGTGGATCTAAGAACACTGGAGCTTTCTTT. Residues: CSVPRQGGSKNTGAFF.

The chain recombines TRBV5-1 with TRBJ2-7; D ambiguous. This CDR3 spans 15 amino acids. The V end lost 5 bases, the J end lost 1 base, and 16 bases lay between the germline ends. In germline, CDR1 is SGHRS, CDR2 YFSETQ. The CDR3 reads CASRSEATRSYEQYF. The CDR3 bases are TGCGCCAGCAGAAGTGAGGCTACCCGATCCTACGAGCAGTACTTC. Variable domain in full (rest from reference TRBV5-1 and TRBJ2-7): KAGVTQTPRYLIKTRGQQVTLSCSPISGHRSVSWYQQTPGQGLQFLFEYFSETQRNKGNFPGRFSGRQFSNSRSEMNVSTLELGDSALYLCASRSEATRSYEQYFGPGTRLTVT.

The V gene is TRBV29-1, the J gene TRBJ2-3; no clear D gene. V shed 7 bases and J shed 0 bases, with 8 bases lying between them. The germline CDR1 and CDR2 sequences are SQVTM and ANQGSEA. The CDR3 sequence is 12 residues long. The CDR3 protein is CSAAFSTDTQYF. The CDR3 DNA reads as TGCAGCGCTGCATTTAGCACAGATACGCAGTATTTT.

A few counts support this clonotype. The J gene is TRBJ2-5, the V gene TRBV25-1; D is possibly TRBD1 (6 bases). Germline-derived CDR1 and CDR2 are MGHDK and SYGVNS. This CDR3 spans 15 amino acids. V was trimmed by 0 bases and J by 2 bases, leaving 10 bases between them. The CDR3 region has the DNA TGTGCCAGCAGTGAATACAGGGGTGGACAAGAGACCCAGTACTTC. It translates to CASSEYRGGQETQYF.

As DNA, the CDR3 is TGTGCCAGCAGCCGGACTAGAGCCCGGGAGACCCAGTACTTC. Translated: CASSRTRARETQYF. The V gene is TRBV7-2, the J gene TRBJ2-5, with TRBD2 matching over 7 bases. The CDR3 totals 14 residues. V was pared by 5 bases and J by 5 bases, with 8 bases of the junction left unmatched. Germline-derived CDR1 and CDR2 are SGHTA and FQGNSA.

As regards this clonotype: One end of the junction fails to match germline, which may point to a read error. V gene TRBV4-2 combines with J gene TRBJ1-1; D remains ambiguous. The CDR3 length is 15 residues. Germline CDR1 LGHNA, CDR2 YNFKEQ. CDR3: CAGSQEDGRATEAFF. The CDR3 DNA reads TGTGCCGGCAGCCAAGAAGATGGGAGGGCCACTGAAGCTTTCTTT.

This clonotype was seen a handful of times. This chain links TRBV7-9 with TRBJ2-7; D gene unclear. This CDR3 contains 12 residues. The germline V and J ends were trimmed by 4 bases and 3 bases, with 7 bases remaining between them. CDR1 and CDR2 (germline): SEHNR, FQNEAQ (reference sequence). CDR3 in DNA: TGTGCCAGCAGCTCCATGGGCTACGAGCAGTACTTC. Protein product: CASSSMGYEQYF.

CDR3 nucleotides: TGCAGTGCACCGGACAGTCCTAATGAAAAACTGTTTTTT. Translated, it gives CSAPDSPNEKLFF. The V and J genes are TRBV20-1 and TRBJ1-4; maybe TRBD1 (6 bases). The CDR3 runs to 13 residues. Per germline, CDR1 DFQATT and CDR2 SNEGSKA (reference sequence). Trimming left V 6 bases short and J 3 bases short, with 11 bases between.

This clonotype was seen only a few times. DNA for the CDR3: TGCAGTGCTATGCCTCCTCGCGGGAGGGCCCCCCTAACCTTCGGGGAGCAGTTCTTC. This gives the protein CSAMPPRGRAPLTFGEQFF. The chain has TRBV20-1 and TRBJ2-1, with TRBD2 matching 9 bases. This CDR3 comprises 19 residues. Germline trimming cut 4 bases from V and 10 bases from J; bases unmatched to any gene: 26. Germline CDR1 reads DFQATT; CDR2 reads SNEGSKA (reference sequence).

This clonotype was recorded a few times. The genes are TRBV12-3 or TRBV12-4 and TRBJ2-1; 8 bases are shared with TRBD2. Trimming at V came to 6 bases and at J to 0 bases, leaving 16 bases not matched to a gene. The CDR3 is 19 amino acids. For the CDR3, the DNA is TGTGCCAGCAGCTCACGCCTTAGCGGGATCAAGAGCTCCTACAATGAGCAGTTCTTC. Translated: CASSSRLSGIKSSYNEQFF.

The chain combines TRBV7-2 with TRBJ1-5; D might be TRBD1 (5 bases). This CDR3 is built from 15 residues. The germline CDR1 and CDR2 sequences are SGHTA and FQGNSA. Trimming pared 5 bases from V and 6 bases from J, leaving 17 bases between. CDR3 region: CASSMFWGLGQPQHF. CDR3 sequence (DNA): TGTGCCAGCAGCATGTTTTGGGGCCTCGGTCAGCCCCAGCATTTT.

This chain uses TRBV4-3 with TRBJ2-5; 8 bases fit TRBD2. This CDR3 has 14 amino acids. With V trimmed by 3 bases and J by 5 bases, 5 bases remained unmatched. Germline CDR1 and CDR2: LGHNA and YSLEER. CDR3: CASSQGLVGETQYF. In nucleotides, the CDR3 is TGCGCCAGCAGCCAGGGACTAGTCGGTGAGACCCAGTACTTC.